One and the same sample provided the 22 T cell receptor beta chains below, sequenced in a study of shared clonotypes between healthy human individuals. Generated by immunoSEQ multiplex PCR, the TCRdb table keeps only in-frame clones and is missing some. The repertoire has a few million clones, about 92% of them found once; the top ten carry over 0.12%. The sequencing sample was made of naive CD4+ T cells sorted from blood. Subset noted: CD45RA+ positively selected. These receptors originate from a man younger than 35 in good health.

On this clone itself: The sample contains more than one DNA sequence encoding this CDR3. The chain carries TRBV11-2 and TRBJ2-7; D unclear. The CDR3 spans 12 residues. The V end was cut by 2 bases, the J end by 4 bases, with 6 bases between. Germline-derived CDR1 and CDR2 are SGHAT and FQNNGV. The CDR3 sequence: CASSLNRYEQYF. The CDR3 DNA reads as TGTGCCAGCAGCTTAAATAGGTACGAGCAGTACTTC.

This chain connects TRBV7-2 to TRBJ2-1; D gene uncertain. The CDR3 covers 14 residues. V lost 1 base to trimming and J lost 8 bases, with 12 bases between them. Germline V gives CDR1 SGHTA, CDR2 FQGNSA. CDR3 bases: TGTGCCAGCAGCTTAGAGAGCTACACCGATGAGCAGTTCTTC. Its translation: CASSLESYTDEQFF.

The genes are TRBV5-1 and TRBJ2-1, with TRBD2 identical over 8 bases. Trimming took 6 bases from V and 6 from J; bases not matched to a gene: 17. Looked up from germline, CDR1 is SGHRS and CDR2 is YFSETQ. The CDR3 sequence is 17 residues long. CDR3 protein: CASTRDSREGGINEQFF. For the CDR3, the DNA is TGCGCCAGCACCCGGGACTCCCGGGAGGGCGGGATCAATGAGCAGTTCTTC.

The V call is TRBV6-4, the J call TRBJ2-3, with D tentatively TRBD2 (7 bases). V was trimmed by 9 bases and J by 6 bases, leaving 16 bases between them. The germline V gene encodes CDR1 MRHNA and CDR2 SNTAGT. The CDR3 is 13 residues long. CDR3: CARAPAGADTQYF. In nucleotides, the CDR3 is TGTGCCAGGGCCCCGGCGGGGGCCGATACGCAGTATTTT.

CDR3 nucleotide sequence: TGTGCCAGCATCCGGACTAGCGGGGGGTCTAGCACAGATACGCAGTATTTT. Its translation: CASIRTSGGSSTDTQYF. The chain couples TRBV13 to TRBJ2-3; TRBD2 agrees at 14 bases. Germline V lookup: CDR1 PRHDT, CDR2 FYEKMQ (reference sequence). V lost 7 bases to trimming and J lost 0 bases; unmatched junction nucleotides: 6. There are 17 residues in the CDR3.

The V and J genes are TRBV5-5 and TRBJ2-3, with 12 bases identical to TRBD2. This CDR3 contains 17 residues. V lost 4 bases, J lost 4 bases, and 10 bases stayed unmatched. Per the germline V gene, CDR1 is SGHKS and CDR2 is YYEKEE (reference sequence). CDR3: CASSLRLAGAGADTQYF. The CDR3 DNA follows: TGTGCCAGCAGCCTCCGACTAGCGGGAGCAGGTGCAGATACGCAGTATTTT.

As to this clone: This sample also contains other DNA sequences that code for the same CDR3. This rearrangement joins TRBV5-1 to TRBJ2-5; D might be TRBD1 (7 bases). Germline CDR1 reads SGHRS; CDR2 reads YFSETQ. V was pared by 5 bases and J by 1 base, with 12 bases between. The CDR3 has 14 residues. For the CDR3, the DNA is TGCGCCAGCAGTGGAGGGGGCAGCCAAGAGACCCAGTACTTC. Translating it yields CASSGGGSQETQYF.

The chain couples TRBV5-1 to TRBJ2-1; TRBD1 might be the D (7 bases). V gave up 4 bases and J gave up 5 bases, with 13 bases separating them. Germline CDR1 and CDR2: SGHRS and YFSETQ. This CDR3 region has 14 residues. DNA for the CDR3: TGCGCCAGCAGCACGGGGGACAGAAACAATGAGCAGTTCTTC. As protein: CASSTGDRNNEQFF.

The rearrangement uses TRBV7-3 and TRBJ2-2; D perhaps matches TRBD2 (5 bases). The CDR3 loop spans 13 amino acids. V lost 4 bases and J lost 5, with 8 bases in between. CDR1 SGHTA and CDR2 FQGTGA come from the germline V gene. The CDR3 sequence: CASSSSGTGELFF. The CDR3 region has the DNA TGTGCCAGCAGCTCCTCGGGGACCGGGGAGCTGTTTTTT.

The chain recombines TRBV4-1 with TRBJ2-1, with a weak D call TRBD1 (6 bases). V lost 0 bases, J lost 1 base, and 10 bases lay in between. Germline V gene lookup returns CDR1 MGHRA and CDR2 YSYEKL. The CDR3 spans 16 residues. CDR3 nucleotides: TGCGCCAGCAGCCAAGAGACAGGTCTATCCTACAATGAGCAGTTCTTC. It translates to CASSQETGLSYNEQFF.

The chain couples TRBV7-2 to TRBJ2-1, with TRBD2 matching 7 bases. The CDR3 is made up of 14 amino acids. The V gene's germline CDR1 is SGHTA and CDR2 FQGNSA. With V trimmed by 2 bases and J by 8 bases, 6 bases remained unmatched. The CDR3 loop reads CASSLMETSYEQFF. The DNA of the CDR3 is TGTGCCAGCAGCTTAATGGAGACTAGCTATGAGCAGTTCTTC.

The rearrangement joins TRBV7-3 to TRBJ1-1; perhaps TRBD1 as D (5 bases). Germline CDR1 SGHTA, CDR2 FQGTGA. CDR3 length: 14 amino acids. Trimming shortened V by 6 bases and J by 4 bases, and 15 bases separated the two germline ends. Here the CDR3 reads CASSPTGTATEAFF. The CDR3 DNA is TGTGCCAGCAGTCCTACCGGGACCGCCACTGAAGCTTTCTTT.

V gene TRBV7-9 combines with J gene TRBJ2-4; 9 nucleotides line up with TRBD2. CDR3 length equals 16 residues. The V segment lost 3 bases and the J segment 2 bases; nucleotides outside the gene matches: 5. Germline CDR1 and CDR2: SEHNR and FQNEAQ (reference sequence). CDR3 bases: TGTGCCAGCAGCTTTGGGACTAGCATAACCAAAAACATTCAGTACTTC. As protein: CASSFGTSITKNIQYF. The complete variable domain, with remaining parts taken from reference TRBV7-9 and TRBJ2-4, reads DTGVSQNPRHKITKRGQNVTFRCDPISEHNRLYWYRQTLGQGPEFLTYFQNEAQLEKSRLLSDRFSAERPKGSFSTLEIQRTEQGDSAMYLCASSFGTSITKNIQYFGAGTRLSVL.

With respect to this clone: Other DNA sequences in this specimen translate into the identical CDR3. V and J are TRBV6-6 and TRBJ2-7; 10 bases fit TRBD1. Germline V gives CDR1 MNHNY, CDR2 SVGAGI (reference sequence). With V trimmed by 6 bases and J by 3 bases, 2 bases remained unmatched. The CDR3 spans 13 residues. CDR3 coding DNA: TGTGCCAGCAGACGGACAGGGGGCTACGAGCAGTACTTC. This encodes CASRRTGGYEQYF.

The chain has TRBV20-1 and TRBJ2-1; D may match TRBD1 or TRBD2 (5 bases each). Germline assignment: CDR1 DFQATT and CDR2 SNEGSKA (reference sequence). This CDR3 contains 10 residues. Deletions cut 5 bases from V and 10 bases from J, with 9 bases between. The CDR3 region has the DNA TGCAGTGCTTGGGACCGCGAGCAGTTCTTC. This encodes CSAWDREQFF.

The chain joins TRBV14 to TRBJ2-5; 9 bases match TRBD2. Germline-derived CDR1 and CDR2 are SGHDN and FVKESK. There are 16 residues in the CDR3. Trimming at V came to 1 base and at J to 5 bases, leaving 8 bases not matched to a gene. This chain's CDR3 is CASSQGLTSGRETQYF. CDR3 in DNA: TGTGCCAGCAGCCAAGGTCTTACTAGCGGGCGGGAGACCCAGTACTTC.

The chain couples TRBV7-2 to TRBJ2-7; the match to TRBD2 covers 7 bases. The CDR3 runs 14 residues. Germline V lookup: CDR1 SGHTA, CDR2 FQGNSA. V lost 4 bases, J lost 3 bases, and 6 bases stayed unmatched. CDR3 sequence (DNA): TGTGCCAGCAGCTCAGGGACTACCGTCTACGAGCAGTACTTC. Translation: CASSSGTTVYEQYF.

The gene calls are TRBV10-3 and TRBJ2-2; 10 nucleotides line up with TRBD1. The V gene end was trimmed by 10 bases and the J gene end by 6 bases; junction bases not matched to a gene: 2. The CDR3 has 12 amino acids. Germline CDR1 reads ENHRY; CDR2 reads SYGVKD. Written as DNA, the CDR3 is TGTGCCACCGGGACAGGGGCCGGGGAGCTGTTTTTT. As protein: CATGTGAGELFF.

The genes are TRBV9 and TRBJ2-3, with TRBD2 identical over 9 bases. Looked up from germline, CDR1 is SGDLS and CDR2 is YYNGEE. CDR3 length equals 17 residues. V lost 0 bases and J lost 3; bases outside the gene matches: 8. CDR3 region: CASSVESGGYPTDTQYF. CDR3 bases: TGTGCCAGCAGCGTAGAGAGCGGGGGGTACCCTACAGATACGCAGTATTTT.

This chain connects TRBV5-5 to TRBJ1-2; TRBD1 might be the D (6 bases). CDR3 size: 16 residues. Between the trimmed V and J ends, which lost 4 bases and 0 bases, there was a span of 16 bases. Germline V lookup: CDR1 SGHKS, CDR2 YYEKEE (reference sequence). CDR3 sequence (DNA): TGTGCCAGCAGCCCAAGGGGGGACGGCACTAACTATGGCTACACCTTC. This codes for CASSPRGDGTNYGYTF.

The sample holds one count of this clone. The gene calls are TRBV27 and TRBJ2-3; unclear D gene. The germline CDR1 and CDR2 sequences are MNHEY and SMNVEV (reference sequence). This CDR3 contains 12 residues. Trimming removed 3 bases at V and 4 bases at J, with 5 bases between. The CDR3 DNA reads TGTGCCAGCAGTTTCGCTGCAGATACGCAGTATTTT. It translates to CASSFAADTQYF.

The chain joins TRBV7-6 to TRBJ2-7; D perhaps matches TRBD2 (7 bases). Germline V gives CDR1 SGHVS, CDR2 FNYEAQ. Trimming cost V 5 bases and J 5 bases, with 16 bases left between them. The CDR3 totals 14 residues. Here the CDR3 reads CASSPGQGRDEQYF. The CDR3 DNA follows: TGTGCCAGCAGCCCTGGTCAGGGGAGGGACGAGCAGTACTTC.